The clone carrying this T cell receptor (beta chain) appeared a few times. The antigen remains undetermined. The PCR ran on 60 Vbeta and 13 Jbeta primers. The table came from immunoSEQ multiplex PCR; TCRdb's copy has only in-frame clones and leaves some out. The sample shows about 180,000 clones, roughly three quarters of them seen only once. These data come from a study of cytomegalovirus exposure and HLA in healthy donors. Germline trimming cut 5 bases from V and 0 bases from J; bases unmatched to any gene: 9. Germline V gene sequence: CDR1 SGHTA, CDR2 FQGNSA. The CDR3 is made up of 16 amino acids. The study's findings and limits: Accurate predictions that matched the HLA-A and HLA-B alleles of most subjects were reportedly made from TCR beta sequences.

This clonotype originated in a male donor in good health and CMV-seronegative. The chain recombines TRBV7-2 with TRBJ2-7; 8 bases align to TRBD2. The sample comprised PBMCs. CDR3 bases: TGTGCCAGCAGCAGGTGGGCAGCGGGAGCCTCCTACGAGCAGTACTTC. Encoded protein: CASSRWAAGASYEQYF.